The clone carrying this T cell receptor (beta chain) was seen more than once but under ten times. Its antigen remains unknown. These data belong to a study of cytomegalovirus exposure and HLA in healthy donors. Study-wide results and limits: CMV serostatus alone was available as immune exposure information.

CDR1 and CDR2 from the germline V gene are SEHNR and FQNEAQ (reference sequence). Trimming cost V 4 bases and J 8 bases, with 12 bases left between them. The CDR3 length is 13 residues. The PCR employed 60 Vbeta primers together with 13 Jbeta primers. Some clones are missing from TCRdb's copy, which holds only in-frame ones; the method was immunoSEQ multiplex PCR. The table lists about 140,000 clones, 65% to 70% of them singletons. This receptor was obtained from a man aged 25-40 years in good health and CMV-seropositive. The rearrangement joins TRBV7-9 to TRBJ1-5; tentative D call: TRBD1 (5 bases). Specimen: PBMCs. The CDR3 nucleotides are TGTGCCAGCAGCTACGGCACCAGGGAGCCCCAGCATTTT. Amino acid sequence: CASSYGTREPQHF.